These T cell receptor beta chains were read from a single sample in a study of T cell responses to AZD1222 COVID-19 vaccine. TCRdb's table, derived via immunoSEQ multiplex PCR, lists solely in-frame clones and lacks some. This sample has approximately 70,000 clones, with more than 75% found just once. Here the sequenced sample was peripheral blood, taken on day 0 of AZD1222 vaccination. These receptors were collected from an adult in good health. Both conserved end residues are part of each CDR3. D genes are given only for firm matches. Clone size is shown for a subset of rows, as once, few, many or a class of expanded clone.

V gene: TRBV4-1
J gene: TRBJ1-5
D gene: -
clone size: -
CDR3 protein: CASSQSEGDRQPQHF
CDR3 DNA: TGCGCCAGCAGCCAATCCGAGGGTGATCGTCAGCCCCAGCATTTT

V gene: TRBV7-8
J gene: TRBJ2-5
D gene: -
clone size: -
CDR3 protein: CASSLVSETQYF
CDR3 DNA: TGTGCCAGCAGCTTAGTTTCGGAGACCCAGTACTTC

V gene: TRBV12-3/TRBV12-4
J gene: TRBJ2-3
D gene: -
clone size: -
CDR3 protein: CASTGAVGDTQYF
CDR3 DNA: TGTGCCAGCACCGGAGCTGTGGGAGATACGCAGTATTTT

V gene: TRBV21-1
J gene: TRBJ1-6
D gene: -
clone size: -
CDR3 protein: CASSNHSEQDHSPLHF
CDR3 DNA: TGTGCCAGCAGCAATCATTCGGAACAGGACCATTCACCCCTCCACTTT

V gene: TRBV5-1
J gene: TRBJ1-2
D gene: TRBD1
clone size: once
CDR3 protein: CASSPAGTVEGYTF
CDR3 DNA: TGCGCCAGCAGCCCGGCTGGGACAGTCGAAGGCTACACCTTC

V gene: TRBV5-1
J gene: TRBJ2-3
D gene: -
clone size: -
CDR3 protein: CASSPGLITDTQYF
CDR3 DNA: TGCGCCAGCAGCCCCGGACTAATCACAGATACGCAGTATTTT

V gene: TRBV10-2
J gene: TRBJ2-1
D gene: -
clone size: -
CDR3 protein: CASSEGSYNEQFF
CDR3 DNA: TGCGCCAGCAGTGAGGGCTCCTACAATGAGCAGTTCTTC

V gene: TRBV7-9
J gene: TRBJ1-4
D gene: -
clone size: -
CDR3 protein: CASSSPLGGAWRTNEKLFF
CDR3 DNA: TGTGCCAGCAGCTCCCCCCTGGGGGGGGCTTGGCGAACTAATGAAAAACTGTTTTTT

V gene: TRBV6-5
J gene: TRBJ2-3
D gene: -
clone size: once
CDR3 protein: CASTPARRTDTQYF
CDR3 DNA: TGTGCCAGCACCCCGGCCCGACGTACAGATACGCAGTATTTT

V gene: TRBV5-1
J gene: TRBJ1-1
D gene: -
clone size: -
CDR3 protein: CASSLEELGGRPDTEAFF
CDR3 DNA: TGCGCCAGCAGCTTGGAAGAGCTGGGGGGAAGACCGGACACTGAAGCTTTCTTT

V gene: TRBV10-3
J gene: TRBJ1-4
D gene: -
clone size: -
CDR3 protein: CAISESQGKEKLFF
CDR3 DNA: TGTGCCATCAGTGAGTCTCAGGGGAAGGAAAAACTGTTTTTT

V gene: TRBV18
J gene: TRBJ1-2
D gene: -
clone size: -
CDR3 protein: CASSPDSGGGYTF
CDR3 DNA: TGTGCCAGCTCACCAGATTCTGGGGGCGGCTACACCTTC

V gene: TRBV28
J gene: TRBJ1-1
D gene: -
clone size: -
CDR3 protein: CASSLFLNTEAFF
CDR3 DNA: TGTGCCAGCAGTTTATTTCTGAACACTGAAGCTTTCTTT

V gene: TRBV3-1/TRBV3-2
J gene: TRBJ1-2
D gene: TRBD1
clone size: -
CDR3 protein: CASSQVDRDYGYTF
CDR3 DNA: TGTGCCAGCAGCCAAGTAGACAGGGACTATGGCTACACCTTC

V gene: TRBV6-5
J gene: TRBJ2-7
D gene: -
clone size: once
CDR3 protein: CASSGDGPYEQYF
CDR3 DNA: TGTGCCAGCAGCGGGGACGGACCCTACGAGCAGTACTTC

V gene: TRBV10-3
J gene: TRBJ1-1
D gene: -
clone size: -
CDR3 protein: CATSFRDKDTEAFF
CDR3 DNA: TGTGCCACCTCTTTCAGGGACAAGGACACTGAAGCTTTCTTT

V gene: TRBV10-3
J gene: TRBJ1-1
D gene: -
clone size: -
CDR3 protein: CAIVGDTEAFF
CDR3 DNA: TGTGCCATAGTAGGGGATACTGAAGCTTTCTTT

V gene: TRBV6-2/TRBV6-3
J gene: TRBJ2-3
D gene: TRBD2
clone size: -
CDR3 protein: CASSDRGVVTDTQYF
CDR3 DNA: TGTGCCAGCAGTGATCGGGGGGTAGTCACAGATACGCAGTATTTT

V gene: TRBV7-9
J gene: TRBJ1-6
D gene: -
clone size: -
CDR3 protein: CASNEGAVYNSPLHF
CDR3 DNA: TGTGCCAGCAATGAAGGGGCAGTCTATAATTCACCCCTCCACTTT

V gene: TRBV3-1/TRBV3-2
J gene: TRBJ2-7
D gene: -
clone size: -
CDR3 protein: CASSRAGGRGGYEQYF
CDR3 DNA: TGTGCCAGCAGCCGTGCCGGGGGCAGGGGCGGTTACGAGCAGTACTTC

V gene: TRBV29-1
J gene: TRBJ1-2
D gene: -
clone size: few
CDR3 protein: CSVEKGVDYGYTF
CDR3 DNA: TGCAGCGTTGAAAAGGGTGTGGACTATGGCTACACCTTC

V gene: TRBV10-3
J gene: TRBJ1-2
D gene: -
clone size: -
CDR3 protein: CAISRGETYGYTF
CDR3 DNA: TGTGCCATCAGCAGGGGAGAAACTTATGGCTACACCTTC